A selection of T cell receptor beta chains follows, all from one sample in a study of T cell responses to AZD1222 COVID-19 vaccine. This table comes from immunoSEQ multiplex PCR, and its TCRdb copy is limited to in-frame clones, with some not included. The data contain over 150,000 clones, 88% of them singletons. This specimen was peripheral blood, taken 28 days after the second AZD1222 dose. All receptors derive from an adult who received the AZD1222 COVID-19 vaccine. Each CDR3 is given with its conserved first and last residue. Each record gives: V gene, clone size, D gene, J gene, CDR3 protein, CDR3 DNA. A D gene is named only where the DNA matches it firmly. For some rows the clone size is stated as once, few or many, or as a class when expanded; others skip it.

>TRBV6-5|NA|NA|TRBJ2-2
CASRGFTNTGELFF
TGTGCCAGCAGGGGCTTCACGAACACCGGGGAGCTGTTTTTT
>TRBV30|once|NA|TRBJ1-2
CAWSSGRIYGYTF
TGTGCCTGGAGTAGCGGCAGGATCTATGGCTACACCTTC
>TRBV20-1|NA|NA|TRBJ1-1
CSVGGNTEAFF
TGCAGTGTAGGGGGAAATACTGAAGCTTTCTTT
>TRBV2|NA|TRBD2|TRBJ2-3
CASSDVAGAHTQYF
TGTGCCAGCAGTGATGTAGCGGGGGCCCATACGCAGTATTTT
>TRBV30|NA|NA|TRBJ1-6
CAWNPPPAASSYNSPLHF
TGTGCCTGGAATCCCCCCCCCGCCGCGAGCTCCTATAATTCACCCCTCCACTTT
>TRBV12-3/TRBV12-4|NA|NA|TRBJ2-5
CASSNSLETQYF
TGTGCCAGCAGTAACAGCCTGGAGACCCAGTACTTC
>TRBV20-1|NA|NA|TRBJ2-1
CSGGSYNEQFF
TGCAGCGGGGGCTCCTACAATGAGCAGTTCTTC
>TRBV25-1|NA|NA|TRBJ1-3
CASSLISGNTIYF
TGTGCCAGCAGTTTAATATCTGGAAACACCATATATTTT
>TRBV30|NA|NA|TRBJ1-2
CAWSGQNYGYTF
TGTGCCTGGAGTGGACAGAACTATGGCTACACCTTC
>TRBV9|NA|TRBD2|TRBJ2-3
CASSVGGGGADTQYF
TGTGCCAGCAGCGTAGGAGGCGGGGGTGCAGATACGCAGTATTTT
>TRBV4-2|NA|NA|TRBJ1-5
CASSQETAPGIQPQHF
TGTGCCAGCAGCCAAGAGACGGCGCCCGGGATTCAGCCCCAGCATTTT
>TRBV6-5|NA|TRBD1|TRBJ1-6
CASSAEQGSDSPLHF
TGTGCCAGCAGCGCAGAACAGGGGTCGGATTCACCCCTCCACTTT
>TRBV30|NA|NA|TRBJ1-1
CAWGSSMNTEAFF
TGTGCCTGGGGCAGCTCCATGAACACTGAAGCTTTCTTT
>TRBV3-1/TRBV3-2|NA|NA|TRBJ1-2
CASSIKGTGYTF
TGTGCCAGCAGCATTAAAGGTACCGGCTACACCTTC
>TRBV2|NA|TRBD1|TRBJ1-2
CASRLGTVNGYTF
TGTGCCAGCAGACTCGGGACAGTCAACGGCTACACCTTC
>TRBV3-1/TRBV3-2|NA|NA|TRBJ1-2
CASSQGNGYTF
TGTGCCAGCAGCCAGGGTAACGGCTACACCTTC
>TRBV7-9|NA|NA|TRBJ2-3
CASSPPDSTDTQYF
TGTGCCAGCTCCCCTCCGGATAGCACAGATACGCAGTATTTT
>TRBV18|NA|NA|TRBJ1-1
CASSPLQLNTEAFF
TGTGCCAGCTCACCTTTACAGCTGAACACTGAAGCTTTCTTT
>TRBV15|NA|NA|TRBJ1-1
CATSRESRAGTEAFF
TGTGCCACCAGCAGAGAGTCTCGGGCGGGGACTGAAGCTTTCTTT
>TRBV5-5|few|NA|TRBJ2-3
CASSLVADTQYF
TGTGCCAGCAGCTTAGTGGCAGATACGCAGTATTTT
>TRBV27|once|NA|TRBJ2-7
CASSPWQGPLYEQYF
TGTGCCAGCAGTCCCTGGCAGGGGCCACTCTACGAGCAGTACTTC
>TRBV29-1|NA|NA|TRBJ1-1
CSVEGISGFF
TGCAGCGTTGAAGGGATTTCAGGGTTCTTC
>TRBV2|NA|TRBD1|TRBJ2-5
CASSLIQGRQETQYF
TGTGCCAGCAGTTTGATACAGGGGCGACAAGAGACCCAGTACTTC
>TRBV19|NA|NA|TRBJ2-6
CASKDSGANVLTF
TGTGCCAGTAAGGACTCTGGGGCCAACGTCCTGACTTTC
>TRBV19|NA|TRBD1|TRBJ1-5
CASSKPTGGGQPQHF
TGTGCCAGTAGCAAACCTACAGGGGGCGGTCAGCCCCAGCATTTT
>TRBV29-1|NA|TRBD1|TRBJ1-5
CSAGTAYSNQPQHF
TGCAGCGCTGGGACAGCATATAGCAATCAGCCCCAGCATTTT
>TRBV28|NA|NA|TRBJ1-2
CASSLIAGYTF
TGTGCCAGCAGTCTGATTGCGGGCTACACCTTC
>TRBV7-9|NA|NA|TRBJ1-6
CASSLETSNSPLHF
TGTGCCAGCAGCTTGGAGACGAGTAATTCACCCCTCCACTTT